Each of the 20 T cell receptor beta chains below was sequenced from the same sample in a study of radiotherapy plus CTLA-4 blockade in lung cancer. Generated by immunoSEQ multiplex PCR, the TCRdb table keeps only in-frame clones and is missing some. The sample records 130,000 or so clones, 80% to 90% being singletons. Material: peripheral blood, obtained from a patient treated with radiotherapy plus ipilimumab. The receptors stem from a human donor with non-small cell lung cancer that progressed on radiotherapy plus ipilimumab.

The chain uses TRBV6-1 and TRBJ2-4; no reliable D call. CDR3 size: 12 residues. Trimming shortened V by 3 bases and J by 6 bases, and 6 bases separated the two germline ends. CDR1 is MNHNS, CDR2 SASEGT, per germline. The CDR3 DNA sequence: TGTGCCAGCAGTGACAGTTCAAACATTCAGTACTTC. It codes for CASSDSSNIQYF.

The chain employs TRBV9 and TRBJ2-3, with TRBD2 matching 9 bases. Germline V gene lookup returns CDR1 SGDLS and CDR2 YYNGEE. The junction had 17 bases not matched to a gene; V was cut back by 3 bases and J by 3 bases. The CDR3 sequence is 19 residues long. CDR3 residues: CASSEGRTSESSGTDTQYF. CDR3 DNA: TGTGCCAGCAGCGAGGGGAGGACTAGCGAATCTTCGGGAACAGATACGCAGTATTTT.

The genes are TRBV5-1 and TRBJ2-3; the match to TRBD2 covers 7 bases. In germline, CDR1 is SGHRS, CDR2 YFSETQ. CDR3 length: 16 residues. With V trimmed by 0 bases and J by 2 bases, 6 bases remained unmatched. The CDR3 nucleotides are TGCGCCAGCAGCTTGGTCGCGGGAGTTTCCACAGATACGCAGTATTTT. Protein sequence: CASSLVAGVSTDTQYF.

The V and J genes are TRBV11-2 and TRBJ2-7; TRBD2 aligns across 8 bases. With V trimmed by 11 bases and J by 1 base, 7 bases remained unmatched. The CDR3 extends over 13 amino acids. Germline loops: CDR1 SGHAT, CDR2 FQNNGV. CDR3 in DNA: TGTGCCGGTGGGGCTAGCGGGTCCTACGAGCAGTACTTC. It specifies CAGGASGSYEQYF.

J is TRBJ2-7 and V is TRBV7-2; TRBD1 might be the D (5 bases). In germline, CDR1 is SGHTA, CDR2 FQGNSA. The CDR3 is made up of 12 amino acids. The V gene lost 6 bases and the J gene lost 3 bases, with 9 bases spanning the gap. CDR3 DNA: TGTGCCAGCAGTATGACAGACTACGAGCAGTACTTC. Translating gives CASSMTDYEQYF.

The chain has TRBV12-5 and TRBJ2-3; D remains ambiguous. The ends were cut back, 5 bases at V and 2 bases at J, with 5 bases in the middle. CDR3 length: 12 amino acids. The germline V gene encodes CDR1 LGHNT and CDR2 FRNRAP. In nucleotides, the CDR3 is TGTGCTAGTGGTCCTCCCACAGATACGCAGTATTTT. It is translated as CASGPPTDTQYF.

The chain recombines TRBV6-6 with TRBJ1-5; D gene ambiguous. V was pared by 4 bases and J by 1 base, with 8 bases between. The CDR3 is made up of 14 amino acids. Germline CDR1 reads MNHNY; CDR2 reads SVGAGI (reference sequence). The CDR3 region has the DNA TGTGCCAGCAGTTGGGGAACGAGCAATCAGCCCCAGCATTTT. The encoded protein is CASSWGTSNQPQHF.

The chain uses TRBV11-2 and TRBJ2-2; D unclear. With 0 bases removed from V and 8 bases from J, the gap between germline ends came to 13 bases. Germline V gives CDR1 SGHAT, CDR2 FQNNGV. The CDR3 contains 15 residues. The CDR3 reads CASSLERWSGGELFF. CDR3 sequence (DNA): TGTGCCAGCAGCTTAGAACGGTGGAGTGGGGGGGAGCTGTTTTTT.

This chain links TRBV5-1 with TRBJ2-7; the D gene could be TRBD1 or TRBD2 (9 bases each). Trimming removed 4 bases from V and 3 bases from J, with 29 bases in between. This CDR3 comprises 19 residues. Germline CDR1 reads SGHRS; CDR2 reads YFSETQ. CDR3 in DNA: TGCGCCAGCAGCCTGAATACAGGGGGCTGGCGGGAGGGCAACTACGAGCAGTACTTC. Encoded protein: CASSLNTGGWREGNYEQYF.

The V call is TRBV6-5, the J call TRBJ2-3; D remains unclear. Trimming left V 6 bases short and J 6 bases short, with 7 bases between. This CDR3 comprises 11 residues. Germline V gives CDR1 MNHEY, CDR2 SVGAGI. The CDR3 nucleotides read TGTGCCAGCAGACTAAAGGATACGCAGTATTTT. This codes for CASRLKDTQYF.

This clone is a singleton in its sample. The chain uses TRBV10-3 and TRBJ2-3, with D possibly matching TRBD2 (7 bases). Trimming removed 4 bases at V and 4 bases at J, with 15 bases between. This CDR3 is 15 amino acids long. The germline V gene encodes CDR1 ENHRY and CDR2 SYGVKD. CDR3 sequence: CAISAGAGVADTQYF. For the CDR3, the DNA is TGTGCCATCAGTGCGGGGGCGGGAGTGGCAGATACGCAGTATTTT.

The chain's CDR3 is CASSNPGGFLNTEAFF. The CDR3 DNA is TGCGCCAGCAGCAATCCGGGAGGCTTTTTGAACACTGAAGCTTTCTTT. The chain links TRBV5-1 to TRBJ1-1, with D uncertain. The V end lost 4 bases, the J end lost 0 bases, and 16 bases lay between the germline ends. The CDR3 is made up of 16 amino acids. Germline V gene lookup returns CDR1 SGHRS and CDR2 YFSETQ.

The CDR3 reads CASSPGTGASNTEAFF. DNA for the CDR3: TGTGCCAGTAGTCCCGGGACAGGGGCCTCCAACACTGAAGCTTTCTTT. J is TRBJ1-1 and V is TRBV19, with TRBD1 identical over 10 bases. The junction had 8 bases not matched to a gene; V was cut back by 5 bases and J by 2 bases. The CDR3 consists of 16 residues. CDR1 and CDR2 (germline): LNHDA, SQIVND (reference sequence).

This clone was detected a few times. The genes are TRBV7-2 and TRBJ1-2; D not resolved. The CDR3 is 14 amino acids. CDR1 is SGHTA, CDR2 FQGNSA, per germline. V dropped 1 base and J dropped 6 bases, with 12 bases sitting between them. The CDR3 sequence is CASSLGRQRDGYTF. CDR3 bases: TGTGCCAGCAGCTTAGGCCGTCAAAGGGATGGCTACACCTTC.

The J gene is TRBJ2-7, the V gene TRBV6-1; a possible D gene is TRBD2 (6 bases). Trimming removed 4 bases at V and 2 bases at J, with 12 bases between. Germline assignment: CDR1 MNHNS and CDR2 SASEGT. CDR3 length equals 14 residues. CDR3 DNA sequence: TGTGCCAGCAGTGGGTGGGACTTACCCTACGAGCAGTACTTC. Translation: CASSGWDLPYEQYF.

Concerning this clone itself: This same CDR3 is encoded by further DNA sequences in the sample. V is TRBV5-1 and J is TRBJ1-1; a weak D match, TRBD1 (6 bases). CDR1 is SGHRS, CDR2 YFSETQ, per germline. Trimming left V 2 bases short and J 1 base short, with 9 bases between. This CDR3 region has 14 residues. The CDR3 protein is CASSLPGQNTEAFF. In nucleotides, the CDR3 is TGCGCCAGCAGCTTACCGGGACAGAACACTGAAGCTTTCTTT.

A single count supports this clone. The junction shows a germline mismatch at one end, possibly a read error. The V call is TRBV7-9, the J call TRBJ1-2, with D tentatively TRBD1 (5 bases). CDR3 length: 15 residues. Germline V gene data show CDR1 as SEHNR and CDR2 as FQNEAQ (reference sequence). The CDR3: CASSLSGGANYGYTF. DNA of the CDR3: TGTGCCAGCAGCTTATCTGGTGGGGCTAATTATGGCTACACCTTC.

The chain carries TRBV27 and TRBJ2-2; TRBD1 matches at 9 bases. Per germline, CDR1 MNHEY and CDR2 SMNVEV (reference sequence). The junction had 2 bases not matched to a gene; V was cut back by 5 bases and J by 4 bases. The CDR3 length is 14 residues. Here the CDR3 reads CASSRTGATGELFF. The CDR3 DNA reads as TGTGCCAGCAGTAGGACAGGGGCCACCGGGGAGCTGTTTTTT.

The chain combines TRBV9 with TRBJ2-3; 7 positions agree with TRBD2. Germline-derived CDR1 and CDR2 are SGDLS and YYNGEE. This CDR3 has 16 residues. Germline trimming cut 6 bases from V and 1 base from J; bases unmatched to any gene: 11. As DNA, the CDR3 is TGTGCCAGCAACCTTGGTTCTAGCGGACGCACAGATACGCAGTATTTT. It yields the protein CASNLGSSGRTDTQYF.

The V call is TRBV10-3, the J call TRBJ1-2; 7 positions match TRBD1. With 10 bases clipped from V and 4 bases from J, the junction kept 9 bases outside the gene matches. The V gene's germline CDR1 is ENHRY and CDR2 SYGVKD. The CDR3 loop spans 13 amino acids. The CDR3 sequence: CASSQGESYGYTF. The CDR3, as DNA: TGTGCCAGTTCGCAGGGGGAGAGCTATGGCTACACCTTC.